The entry that follows covers one T cell receptor (beta chain) sequence. This specimen belongs to a study of blood T cell repertoires in COVID-19. Produced via immunoSEQ multiplex PCR; TCRdb's table is partial and in-frame only. The sample holds 150,000 to 200,000 clones, around 83% seen once. The V and J ends lost 2 bases and 2 bases respectively, with 9 bases between them. The CDR3 is made up of 14 amino acids. CDR1 is SGHTA and CDR2 is FQGNSA in the germline V gene. This TCR derives from a man between 65 and 85 years old who had recovered from COVID-19. Sample: peripheral blood. The rearrangement uses TRBV7-2 and TRBJ1-2; no clear D. The CDR3 region has the DNA TGTGCCAGCAGCTTAACGGGTGGAAACTATGGCTACACCTTC. This encodes CASSLTGGNYGYTF.